This TCR beta chain was documented in a study of T cells in Graves' hyperthyroidism and ophthalmopathy. For the study at large: Peripheral blood specimens were obtained at initial diagnosis, prior to any treatment.

This clonotype was detected ten times or more. Authors of the study amplified TCR beta CDR3 regions from RNA transcripts. The HTBI primer set drove a first-round RT-PCR of the TCR CDR3. One entry per CDR3 protein, called by TCRdb with MiXCR from the multiplex PCR reads. The table has more than 500,000 distinct CDR3 sequences, roughly 15% seen once. Germline V gene sequence: CDR1 MNHEY, CDR2 SVGAGI. The CDR3 totals 17 residues. J was trimmed by 7 bases and V by 2 bases; bases with no gene match: 13. The TCR was taken from a woman in her thirties or forties with Graves' ophthalmopathy. The V gene is TRBV6-5, the J gene TRBJ1-1; 10 bases line up with TRBD1. The sample was blood. The CDR3 protein is CASSYATGQGKWGEAFF. CDR3 bases: TGTGCCAGCAGTTACGCCACGGGACAGGGGAAATGGGGTGAAGCTTTCTTT.